This T cell receptor beta chain was profiled in a study of T cell responses to AZD1222 COVID-19 vaccine. At the level of the study: Recipients boosted at about 4 weeks or about 12 weeks are pooled.

Study conclusions and caveats: The study sampled repertoires only after the peak T cell response. Close to half of spike-specific TCRs reportedly recognize unmutated variant regions.

As regards this clone: The antigen is not known.

This table comes from immunoSEQ multiplex PCR, and its TCRdb copy is limited to in-frame clones, with some not included. The sample shows 90,000 or so clones, about nine tenths of them seen only once. The material sequenced was peripheral blood, taken on day 0 of AZD1222 vaccination. This receptor was identified in an adult in good health.

CDR3 DNA sequence: TGTGCCAGCAGTCCCCGGGGGGGGCTGCCGAATCAGCCCCAGCATTTT. It translates to CASSPRGGLPNQPQHF. The J gene is TRBJ1-5, the V gene TRBV6-6; maybe TRBD1 (6 bases). Trimming cost V 5 bases and J 4 bases, with 18 bases left between them. This CDR3 region has 16 residues. CDR1 and CDR2 from the germline V gene are MNHNY and SVGAGI (reference sequence).